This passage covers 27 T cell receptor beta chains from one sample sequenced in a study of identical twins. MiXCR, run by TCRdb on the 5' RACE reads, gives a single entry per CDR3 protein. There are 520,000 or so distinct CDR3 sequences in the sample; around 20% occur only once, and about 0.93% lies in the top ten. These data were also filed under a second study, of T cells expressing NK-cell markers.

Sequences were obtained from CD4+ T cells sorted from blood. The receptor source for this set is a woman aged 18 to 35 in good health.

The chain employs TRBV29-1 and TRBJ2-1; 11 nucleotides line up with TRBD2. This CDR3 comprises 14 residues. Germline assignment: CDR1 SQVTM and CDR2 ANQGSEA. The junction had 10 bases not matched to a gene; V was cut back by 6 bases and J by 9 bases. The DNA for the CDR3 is TGCAGCGTCGCGAGACTAGCGGGACTGGGTGAGCAGTTCTTC. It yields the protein CSVARLAGLGEQFF.

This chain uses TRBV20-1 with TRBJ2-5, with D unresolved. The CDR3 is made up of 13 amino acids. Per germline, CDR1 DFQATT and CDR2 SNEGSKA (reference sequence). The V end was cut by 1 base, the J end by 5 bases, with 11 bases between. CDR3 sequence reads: CSARVQAGETQYF. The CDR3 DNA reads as TGCAGTGCTAGAGTGCAGGCCGGGGAGACCCAGTACTTC.

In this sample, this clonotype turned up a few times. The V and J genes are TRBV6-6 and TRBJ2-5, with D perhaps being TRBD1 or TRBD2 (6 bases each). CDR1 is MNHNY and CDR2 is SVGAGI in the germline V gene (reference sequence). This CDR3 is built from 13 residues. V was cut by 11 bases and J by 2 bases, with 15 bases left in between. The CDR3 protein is CAGGQGRQETQYF. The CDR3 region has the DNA TGTGCCGGGGGGCAGGGGAGACAAGAGACCCAGTACTTC.

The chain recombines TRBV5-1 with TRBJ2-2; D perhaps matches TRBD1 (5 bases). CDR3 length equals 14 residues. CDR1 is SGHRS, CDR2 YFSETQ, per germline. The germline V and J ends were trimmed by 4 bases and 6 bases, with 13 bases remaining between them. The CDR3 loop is CASSQDTAPGELFF. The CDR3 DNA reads TGCGCCAGCAGCCAGGACACAGCGCCCGGGGAGCTGTTTTTT.

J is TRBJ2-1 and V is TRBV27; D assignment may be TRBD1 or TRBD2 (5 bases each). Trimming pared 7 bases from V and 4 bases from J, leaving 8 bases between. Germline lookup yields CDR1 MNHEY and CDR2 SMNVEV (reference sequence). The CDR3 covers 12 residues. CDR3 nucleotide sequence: TGTGCCAGCAAATGGGGGTACAATGAGCAGTTCTTC. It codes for CASKWGYNEQFF.

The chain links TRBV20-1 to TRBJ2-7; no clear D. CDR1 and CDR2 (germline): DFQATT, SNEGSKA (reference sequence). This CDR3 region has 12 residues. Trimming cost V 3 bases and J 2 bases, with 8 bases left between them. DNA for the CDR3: TGCAGTGCTAGCCAAGAGCCCTACGAGCAGTACTTC. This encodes CSASQEPYEQYF.

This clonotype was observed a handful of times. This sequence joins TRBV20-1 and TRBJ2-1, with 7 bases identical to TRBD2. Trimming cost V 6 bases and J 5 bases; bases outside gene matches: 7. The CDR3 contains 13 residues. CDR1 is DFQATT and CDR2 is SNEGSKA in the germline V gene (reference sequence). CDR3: CSAVAGVNNEQFF. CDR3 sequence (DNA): TGCAGTGCGGTGGCGGGAGTCAACAATGAGCAGTTCTTC.

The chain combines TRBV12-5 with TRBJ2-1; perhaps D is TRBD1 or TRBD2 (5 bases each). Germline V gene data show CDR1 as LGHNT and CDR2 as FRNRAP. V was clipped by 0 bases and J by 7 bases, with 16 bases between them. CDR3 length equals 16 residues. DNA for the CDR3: TGTGCTAGTGGTTTGGTACGAGGGACGAGCGTTAATGAGCAGTTCTTC. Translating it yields CASGLVRGTSVNEQFF.

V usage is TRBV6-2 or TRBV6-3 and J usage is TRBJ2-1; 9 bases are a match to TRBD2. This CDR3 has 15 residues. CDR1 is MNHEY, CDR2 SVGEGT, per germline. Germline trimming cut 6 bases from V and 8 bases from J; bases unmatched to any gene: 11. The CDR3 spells CASSVAGGGADEQFF. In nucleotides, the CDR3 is TGTGCCAGCAGCGTCGCGGGAGGGGGGGCCGATGAGCAGTTCTTC.

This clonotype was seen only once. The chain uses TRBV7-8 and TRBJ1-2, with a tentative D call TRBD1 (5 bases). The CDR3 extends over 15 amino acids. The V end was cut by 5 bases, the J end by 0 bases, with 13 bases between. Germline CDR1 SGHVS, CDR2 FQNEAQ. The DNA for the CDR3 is TGTGCCAGCAGCCGTGACAGAGTAACTAACTATGGCTACACCTTC. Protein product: CASSRDRVTNYGYTF. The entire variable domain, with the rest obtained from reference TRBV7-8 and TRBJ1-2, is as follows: GAGVSQSPRYKVAKRGQDVALRCDPISGHVSLFWYQQALGQGPEFLTYFQNEAQLDKSGLPSDRFFAERPEGSVSTLKIQRTQQEDSAVYLCASSRDRVTNYGYTFGSGTRLTVV.

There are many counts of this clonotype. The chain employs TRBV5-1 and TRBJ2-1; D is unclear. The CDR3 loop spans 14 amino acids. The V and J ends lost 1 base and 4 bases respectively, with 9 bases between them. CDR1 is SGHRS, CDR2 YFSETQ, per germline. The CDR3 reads CASSLTWGYNEQFF. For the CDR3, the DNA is TGCGCCAGCAGCTTGACATGGGGATACAATGAGCAGTTCTTC. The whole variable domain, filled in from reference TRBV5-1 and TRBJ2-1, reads KAGVTQTPRYLIKTRGQQVTLSCSPISGHRSVSWYQQTPGQGLQFLFEYFSETQRNKGNFPGRFSGRQFSNSRSEMNVSTLELGDSALYLCASSLTWGYNEQFFGPGTRLTVL.

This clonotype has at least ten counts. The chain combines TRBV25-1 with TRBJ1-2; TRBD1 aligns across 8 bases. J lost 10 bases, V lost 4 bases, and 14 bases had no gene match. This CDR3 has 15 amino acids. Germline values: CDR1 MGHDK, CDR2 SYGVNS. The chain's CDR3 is CASSAGQGRYSDYTF. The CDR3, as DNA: TGTGCCAGCAGTGCCGGACAGGGAAGGTACTCTGACTACACCTTC.

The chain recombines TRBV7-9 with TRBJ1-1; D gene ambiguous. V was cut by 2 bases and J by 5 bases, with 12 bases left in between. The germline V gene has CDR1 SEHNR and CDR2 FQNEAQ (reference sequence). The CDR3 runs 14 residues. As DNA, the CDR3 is TGTGCCAGCAGCTTAAGGGAGGCGAAGACTGAAGCTTTCTTT. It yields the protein CASSLREAKTEAFF.

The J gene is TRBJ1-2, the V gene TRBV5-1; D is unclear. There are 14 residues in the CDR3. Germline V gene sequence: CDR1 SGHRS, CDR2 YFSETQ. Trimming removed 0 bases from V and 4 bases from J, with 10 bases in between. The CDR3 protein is CASSLVRSPYGYTF. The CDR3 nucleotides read TGCGCCAGCAGCTTGGTCAGGAGCCCCTATGGCTACACCTTC.

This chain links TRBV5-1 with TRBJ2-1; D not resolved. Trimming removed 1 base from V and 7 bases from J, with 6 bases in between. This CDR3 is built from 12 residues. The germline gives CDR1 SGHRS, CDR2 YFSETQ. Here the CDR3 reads CASSLYPNEQFF. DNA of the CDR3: TGCGCCAGCAGCTTGTATCCGAATGAGCAGTTCTTC.

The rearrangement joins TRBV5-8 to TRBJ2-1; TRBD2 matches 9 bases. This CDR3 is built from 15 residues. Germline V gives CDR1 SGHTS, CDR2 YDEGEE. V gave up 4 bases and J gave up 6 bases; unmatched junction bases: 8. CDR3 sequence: CASSVLAGSPNEQFF. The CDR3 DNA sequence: TGTGCCAGCAGCGTCCTAGCGGGATCGCCCAATGAGCAGTTCTTC. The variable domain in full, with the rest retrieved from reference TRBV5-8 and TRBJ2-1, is EAGVTQSPTHLIKTRGQQATLRCSPISGHTSVYWYQQALGLGLQFLLWYDEGEERNRGNFPPRFSGRQFPNYSSELNVNALELEDSALYLCASSVLAGSPNEQFFGPGTRLTVL.

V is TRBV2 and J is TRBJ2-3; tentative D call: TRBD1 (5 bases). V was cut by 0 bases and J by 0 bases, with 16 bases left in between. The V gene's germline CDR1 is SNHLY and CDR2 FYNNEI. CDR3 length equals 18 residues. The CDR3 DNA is TGTGCCAGCAGTGAAGCGCTTCGGGCAGGACACAGCACAGATACGCAGTATTTT. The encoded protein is CASSEALRAGHSTDTQYF.

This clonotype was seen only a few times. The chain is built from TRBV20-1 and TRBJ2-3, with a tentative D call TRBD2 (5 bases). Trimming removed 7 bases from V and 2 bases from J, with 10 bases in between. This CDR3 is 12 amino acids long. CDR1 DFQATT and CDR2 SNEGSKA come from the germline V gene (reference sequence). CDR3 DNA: TGCAGTGTTGCGACTAACACAGATACGCAGTATTTT. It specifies CSVATNTDTQYF.

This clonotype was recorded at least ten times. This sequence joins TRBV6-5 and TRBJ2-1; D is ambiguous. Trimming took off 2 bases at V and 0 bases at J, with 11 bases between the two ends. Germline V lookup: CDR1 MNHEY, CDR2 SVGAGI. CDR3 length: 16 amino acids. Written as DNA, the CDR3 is TGTGCCAGCAGTTACGATTCAAGGAGCTCCTACAATGAGCAGTTCTTC. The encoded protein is CASSYDSRSSYNEQFF.

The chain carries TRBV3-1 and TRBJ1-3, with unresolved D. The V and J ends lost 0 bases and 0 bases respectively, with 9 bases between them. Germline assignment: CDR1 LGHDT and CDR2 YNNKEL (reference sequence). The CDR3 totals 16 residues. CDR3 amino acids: CASSQDTFYSGNTIYF. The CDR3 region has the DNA TGTGCCAGCAGCCAAGATACTTTTTACTCTGGAAACACCATATATTTT. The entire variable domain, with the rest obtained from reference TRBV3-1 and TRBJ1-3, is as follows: DTAVSQTPKYLVTQMGNDKSIKCEQNLGHDTMYWYKQDSKKFLKIMFSYNNKELIINETVPNRFSPKSPDKAHLNLHINSLELGDSAVYFCASSQDTFYSGNTIYFGEGSWLTVV.

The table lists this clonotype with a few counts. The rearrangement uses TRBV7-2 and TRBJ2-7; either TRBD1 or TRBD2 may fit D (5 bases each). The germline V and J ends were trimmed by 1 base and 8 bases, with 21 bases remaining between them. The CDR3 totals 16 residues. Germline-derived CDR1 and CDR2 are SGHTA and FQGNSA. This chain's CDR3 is CASSLVGPGTLEKQYF. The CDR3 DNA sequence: TGTGCCAGCAGCTTAGTGGGTCCAGGGACGCTAGAGAAGCAGTACTTC. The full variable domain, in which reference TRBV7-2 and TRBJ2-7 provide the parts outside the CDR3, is GAGVSQSPSNKVTEKGKDVELRCDPISGHTALYWYRQSLGQGLEFLIYFQGNSAPDKSGLPSDRFSAERTGGSVSTLTIQRTQQEDSAVYLCASSLVGPGTLEKQYFGPGTRLTVT.

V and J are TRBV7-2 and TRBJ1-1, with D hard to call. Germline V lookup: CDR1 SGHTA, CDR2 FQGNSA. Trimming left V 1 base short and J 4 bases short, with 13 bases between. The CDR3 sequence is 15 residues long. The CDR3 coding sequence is TGTGCCAGCAGCTTAGGCGGGTTGGGTAGCACTGAAGCTTTCTTT. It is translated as CASSLGGLGSTEAFF.

Here the CDR3 reads CSALQGGQETQYF. CDR3 sequence (DNA): TGCAGTGCTTTACAGGGCGGCCAAGAGACCCAGTACTTC. The V gene is TRBV20-1, the J gene TRBJ2-5; TRBD1 is a possible D gene (6 bases). The V end was cut by 5 bases, the J end by 1 base, with 11 bases between. The CDR3 totals 13 residues. Germline V gene data show CDR1 as DFQATT and CDR2 as SNEGSKA (reference sequence).

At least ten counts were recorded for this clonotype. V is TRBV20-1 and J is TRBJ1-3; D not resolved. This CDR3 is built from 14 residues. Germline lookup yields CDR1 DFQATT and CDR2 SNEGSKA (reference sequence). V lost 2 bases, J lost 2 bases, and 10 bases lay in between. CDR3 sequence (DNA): TGCAGTGCTAGACCTCCGCCAACTGGAAACACCATATATTTT. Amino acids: CSARPPPTGNTIYF.

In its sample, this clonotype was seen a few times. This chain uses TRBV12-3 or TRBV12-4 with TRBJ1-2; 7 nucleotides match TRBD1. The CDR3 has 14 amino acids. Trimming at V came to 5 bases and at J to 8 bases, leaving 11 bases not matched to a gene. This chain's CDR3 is CASSDETGLRGYTF. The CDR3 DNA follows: TGTGCCAGCAGTGACGAGACAGGGCTCCGGGGCTACACCTTC.

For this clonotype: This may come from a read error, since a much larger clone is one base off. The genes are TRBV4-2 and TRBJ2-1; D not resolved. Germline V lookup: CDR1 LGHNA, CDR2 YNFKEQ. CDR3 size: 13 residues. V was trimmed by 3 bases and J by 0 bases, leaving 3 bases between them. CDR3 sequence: CASSHSSYNEQFF. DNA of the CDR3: TGTGCCAGCAGCCATAGCTCCTACAATGAGCAGTTCTTC.

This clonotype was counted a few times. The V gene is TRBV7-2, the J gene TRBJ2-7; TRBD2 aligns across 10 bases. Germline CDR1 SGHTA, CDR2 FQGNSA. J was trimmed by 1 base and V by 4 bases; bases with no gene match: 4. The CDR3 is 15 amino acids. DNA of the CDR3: TGTGCCAGCAGCTATAAGGGACTAGCGTCCTACGAGCAGTACTTC. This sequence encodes CASSYKGLASYEQYF.